The present T cell receptor beta chain was sequenced within a study of cytomegalovirus exposure and HLA in healthy donors. In regard to this clone: Its antigen is not identified.

Study-wide points: Whilst most TCR sequences proved rare, a subset of public TCRs occurred across many donors. Later analysis demonstrated an association between a missense DCLRE1C variant and TCR beta V- and J-gene trimming. Associated with cytomegalovirus, according to the listing, were 170 or so TCR beta chains.

The CDR3 length is 14 residues. Unmatched junction bases numbered 5, after V lost 4 bases and J lost 5 bases. Germline loops: CDR1 SGHNT, CDR2 YYREEE (reference sequence). 60 Vbeta and 13 Jbeta primers were used in PCR. Only in-frame clones appear in the TCRdb table, and some are missing; sequencing was by immunoSEQ multiplex PCR. The sample holds about 170,000 clones, 75% to 90% seen once. The genes are TRBV5-4 and TRBJ2-1; 8 bases match TRBD2. Sequencing was carried out using PBMCs. This sequence was found in a male donor in good health and CMV-seronegative. The CDR3 reads CASSAGGLDNEQFF. The CDR3, as DNA: TGTGCCAGCAGCGCGGGAGGACTGGACAATGAGCAGTTCTTC. Filled out from reference TRBV5-4 and TRBJ2-1, the complete variable domain reads ETGVTQSPTHLIKTRGQQVTLRCSSQSGHNTVSWYQQALGQGPQFIFQYYREEENGRGNFPPRFSGLQFPNYSSELNVNALELDDSALYLCASSAGGLDNEQFFGPGTRLTVL.